This T cell receptor beta chain was profiled in a study of OX40 agonist ivuxolimab in advanced cancers. Germline-derived CDR1 and CDR2 are SGHTS and YDEGEE. Between the trimmed V and J ends, which lost 6 bases and 5 bases, there was a span of 9 bases. The CDR3 has 12 amino acids. TCRdb's table, derived via immunoSEQ multiplex PCR, lists solely in-frame clones and lacks some. The sample consists of about 68,000 clones, over 65% of them appearing once. The rearrangement uses TRBV5-8 and TRBJ1-5; D is undetermined. The clonotype comes from an adult with an advanced solid tumor such as melanoma, head and neck, liver or kidney cancer. Sequencing was performed on CD4+ or CD8+ T cells sorted from blood, taken in a trial of the OX40 agonist ivuxolimab. The CDR3 nucleotides are TGTGCCAGCACGCCGTGGGATCAGCCCCAGCATTTT. Residues: CASTPWDQPQHF.